This TCR beta chain was captured by sequencing in a study of post-analysis software for immune sequencing data. Findings and caveats of the study: TRBV5-6, TRBV5-1 and TRBV20-1 belonged to a set of roughly five TRBV segments that were more frequent in patients than controls.

Trimming shortened V by 4 bases and J by 0 bases, and 10 bases separated the two germline ends. The germline CDR1 and CDR2 sequences are SEHNR and FQNEAQ (reference sequence). This CDR3 is built from 15 residues. The authors incorporated unique molecular identifiers into the TCR beta cDNA libraries. Researchers reported approximately 480,000 cDNA molecules coming from roughly 0.93 to 9.6 million T cells. From the PCR reads, TCRdb called clonotypes with MiXCR, one entry per CDR3 protein. The sample has approximately 440,000 distinct CDR3 sequences; over 35% are singletons. As concerns this clonotype: Its antigen is unidentified.

Source material: blood. The origin of this receptor is a girl aged 10-17 years with multiple sclerosis. The genes are TRBV7-9 and TRBJ1-3, with a possible D match to TRBD1 (6 bases). CDR3 amino acids: CASSSGQSSGNTIYF. In DNA, the CDR3 is TGTGCCAGCAGCTCTGGACAGAGCTCTGGAAACACCATATATTTT.